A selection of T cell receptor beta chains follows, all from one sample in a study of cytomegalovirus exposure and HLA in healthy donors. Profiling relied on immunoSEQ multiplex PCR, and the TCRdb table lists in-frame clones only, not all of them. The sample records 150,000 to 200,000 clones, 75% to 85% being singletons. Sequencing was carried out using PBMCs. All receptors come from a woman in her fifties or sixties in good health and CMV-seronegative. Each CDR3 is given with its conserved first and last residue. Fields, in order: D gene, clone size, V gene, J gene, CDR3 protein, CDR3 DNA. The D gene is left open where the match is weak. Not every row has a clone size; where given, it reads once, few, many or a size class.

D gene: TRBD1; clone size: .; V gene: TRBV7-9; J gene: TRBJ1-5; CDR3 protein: CASSQGQINYQPQHF; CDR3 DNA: TGTGCCAGCAGCCAGGGACAGATTAATTATCAGCCCCAGCATTTT
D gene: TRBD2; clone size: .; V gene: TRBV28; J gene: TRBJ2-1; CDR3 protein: CASSLGRTSGRINEQFF; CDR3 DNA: TGTGCCAGCAGTTTGGGTCGGACTAGCGGGAGGATCAATGAGCAGTTCTTC
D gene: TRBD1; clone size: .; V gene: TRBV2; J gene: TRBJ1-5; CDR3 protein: CASRGQDNQPQHF; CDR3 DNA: TGTGCCAGCAGAGGACAGGACAATCAGCCCCAGCATTTT
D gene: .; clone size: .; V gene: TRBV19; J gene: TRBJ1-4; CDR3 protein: CASSLAKFEKLFF; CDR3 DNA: TGTGCCAGTAGTTTGGCAAAATTTGAAAAACTGTTTTTT
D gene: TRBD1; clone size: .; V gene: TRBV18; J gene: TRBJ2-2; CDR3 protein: CASSSPVQGQGFGELFF; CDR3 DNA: TGTGCCAGCTCATCGCCAGTCCAGGGACAGGGATTCGGGGAGCTGTTTTTT
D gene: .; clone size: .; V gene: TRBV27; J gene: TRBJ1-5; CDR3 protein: CASRPALAGNQPQHF; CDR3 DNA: TGTGCCAGCCGACCGGCCCTAGCTGGCAATCAGCCCCAGCATTTT
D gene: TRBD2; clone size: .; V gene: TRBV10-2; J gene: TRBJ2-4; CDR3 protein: CASSLFKREEQYF; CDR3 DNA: TGCGCCAGCAGCTTATTCAAGCGGGAGGAACAGTACTTC
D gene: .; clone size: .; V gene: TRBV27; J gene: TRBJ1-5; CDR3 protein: CASGPWGYNQPQHF; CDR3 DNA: TGTGCCAGCGGCCCGTGGGGCTACAATCAGCCCCAGCATTTT
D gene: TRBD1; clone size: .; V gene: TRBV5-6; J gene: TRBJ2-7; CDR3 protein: CASSSGQGAKQYF; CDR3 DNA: TGTGCCAGCAGCTCGGGACAGGGGGCGAAGCAGTACTTC
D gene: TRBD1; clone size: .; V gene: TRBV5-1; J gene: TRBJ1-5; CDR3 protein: CASSLGTGGSNQPQHF; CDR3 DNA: TGCGCCAGCAGCTTGGGAACAGGGGGGAGCAATCAGCCCCAGCATTTT
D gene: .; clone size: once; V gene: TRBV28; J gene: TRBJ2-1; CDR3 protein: CASETPDRRLYNEQFF; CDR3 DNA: TGTGCCAGCGAGACCCCGGACAGAAGACTTTACAATGAGCAGTTCTTC
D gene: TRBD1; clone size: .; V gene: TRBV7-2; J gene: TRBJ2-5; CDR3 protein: CASSPDRSETQYF; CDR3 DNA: TGTGCCAGCAGCCCGGACAGGTCGGAGACCCAGTACTTC
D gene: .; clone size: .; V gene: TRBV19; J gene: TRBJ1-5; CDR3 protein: CASRVLGQASNQPQHF; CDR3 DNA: TGTGCCAGTAGGGTTTTGGGGCAGGCTAGCAATCAGCCCCAGCATTTT
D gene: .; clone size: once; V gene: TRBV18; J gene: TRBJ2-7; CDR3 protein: CASSPGSGTYEQYF; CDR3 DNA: TGTGCCAGCTCACCAGGGTCGGGAACCTACGAGCAGTACTTC
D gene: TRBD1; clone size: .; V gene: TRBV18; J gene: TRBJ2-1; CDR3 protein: CASSLGTEGNEQFF; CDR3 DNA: TGTGCCAGCTCCCTAGGGACAGAGGGAAATGAGCAGTTCTTC
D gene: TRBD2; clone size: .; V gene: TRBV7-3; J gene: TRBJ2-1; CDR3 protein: CASSPRGSGRSLDNEQFF; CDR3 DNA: TGTGCCAGCAGCCCAAGGGGTAGCGGGAGGTCCCTCGACAATGAGCAGTTCTTC
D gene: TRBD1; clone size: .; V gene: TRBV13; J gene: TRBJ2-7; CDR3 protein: CASSLGSGTGVDEQYF; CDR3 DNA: TGTGCCAGCAGCTTAGGGTCGGGGACAGGGGTCGACGAGCAGTACTTC
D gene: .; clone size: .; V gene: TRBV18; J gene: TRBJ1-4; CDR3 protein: CASSPLQVVRGNEKLFF; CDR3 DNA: TGTGCCAGCTCACCTCTGCAAGTTGTGCGCGGTAATGAAAAACTGTTTTTT
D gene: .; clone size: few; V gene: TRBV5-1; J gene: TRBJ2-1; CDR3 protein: CASSFSRNEQFF; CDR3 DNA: TGCGCCAGCTCCTTCTCGAGAAATGAGCAGTTCTTC
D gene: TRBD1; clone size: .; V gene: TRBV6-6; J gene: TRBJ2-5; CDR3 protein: CASSYSTGGGETQYF; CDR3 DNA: TGTGCCAGCAGTTACTCGACAGGGGGCGGAGAGACCCAGTACTTC
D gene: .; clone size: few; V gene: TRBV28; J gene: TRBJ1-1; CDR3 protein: CASSFSGQPEAFF; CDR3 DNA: TGTGCCAGCAGTTTTTCTGGACAGCCTGAAGCTTTCTTT
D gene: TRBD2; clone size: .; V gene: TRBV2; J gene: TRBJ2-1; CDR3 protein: CASRGTSGSSYNEQFF; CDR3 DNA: TGTGCCAGCAGGGGCACTAGCGGGAGTTCCTACAATGAGCAGTTCTTC
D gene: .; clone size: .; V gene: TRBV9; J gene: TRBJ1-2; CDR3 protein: CASSVGTGTAVGYTF; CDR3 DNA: TGTGCCAGCAGCGTAGGTACGGGAACGGCAGTTGGCTACACCTTC
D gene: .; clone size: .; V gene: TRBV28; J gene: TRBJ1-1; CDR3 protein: CASSLLGEGTEAFF; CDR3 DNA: TGTGCCAGCAGTTTGTTGGGGGAGGGAACTGAAGCTTTCTTT
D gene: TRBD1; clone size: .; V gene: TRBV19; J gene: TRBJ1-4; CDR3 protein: CASSMTGKKLFF; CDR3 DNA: TGTGCCAGTAGTATGACAGGGAAAAAACTGTTTTTT
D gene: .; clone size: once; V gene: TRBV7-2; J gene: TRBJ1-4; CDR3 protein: CASSINTGSRTNEKLFF; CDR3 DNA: TGTGCCAGCAGCATAAATACAGGGAGTAGAACTAATGAAAAACTGTTTTTT
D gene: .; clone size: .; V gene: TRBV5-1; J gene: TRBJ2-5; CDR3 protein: CASSSRGFVQETQYF; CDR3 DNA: TGCGCCAGCAGCTCAAGGGGGTTTGTCCAAGAGACCCAGTACTTC
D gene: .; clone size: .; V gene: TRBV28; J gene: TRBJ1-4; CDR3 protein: CASSHRKGFEKLFF; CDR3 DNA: TGTGCCAGCAGTCACAGGAAAGGATTTGAAAAACTGTTTTTT
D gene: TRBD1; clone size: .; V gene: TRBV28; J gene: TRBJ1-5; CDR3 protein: CASSLGDRTNQPQHF; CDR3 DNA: TGTGCCAGCAGTTTAGGGGACAGAACCAATCAGCCCCAGCATTTT
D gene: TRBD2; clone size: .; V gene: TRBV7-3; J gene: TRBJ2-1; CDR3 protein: CASSYSGRTTYNEQFF; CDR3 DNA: TGTGCCAGCAGCTATAGCGGGAGGACTACCTACAATGAGCAGTTCTTC
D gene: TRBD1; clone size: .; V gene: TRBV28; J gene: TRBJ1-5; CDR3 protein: CASSYRGLGPNQPQHF; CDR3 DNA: TGTGCCAGCAGCTACAGGGGGCTAGGGCCCAATCAGCCCCAGCATTTT
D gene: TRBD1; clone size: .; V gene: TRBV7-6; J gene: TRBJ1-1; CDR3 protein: CASSRGQGRLNTEAFF; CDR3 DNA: TGTGCCAGCAGCAGAGGACAGGGCCGCTTGAACACTGAAGCTTTCTTT
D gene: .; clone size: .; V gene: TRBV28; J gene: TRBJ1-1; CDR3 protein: CASSFGVQNTEAFF; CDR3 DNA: TGTGCCAGCAGTTTCGGGGTCCAGAACACTGAAGCTTTCTTT
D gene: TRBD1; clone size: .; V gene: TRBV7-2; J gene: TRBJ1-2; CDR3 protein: CASSLGQGNYGYTF; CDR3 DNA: TGTGCCAGCAGCTTAGGACAGGGGAACTATGGCTACACCTTC
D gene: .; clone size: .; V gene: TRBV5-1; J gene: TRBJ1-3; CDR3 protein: CASSLDAGPGNTIYF; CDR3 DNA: TGCGCCAGCAGCTTGGACGCAGGGCCTGGAAACACCATATATTTT
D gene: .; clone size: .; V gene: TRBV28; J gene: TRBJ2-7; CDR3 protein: CASCPSSYEQYF; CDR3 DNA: TGTGCCAGCTGTCCGAGTTCCTACGAGCAGTACTTC
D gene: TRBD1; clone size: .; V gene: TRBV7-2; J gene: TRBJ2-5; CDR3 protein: CASSVRQGIGETQYF; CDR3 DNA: TGTGCCAGCAGCGTTCGACAGGGGATCGGGGAGACCCAGTACTTC